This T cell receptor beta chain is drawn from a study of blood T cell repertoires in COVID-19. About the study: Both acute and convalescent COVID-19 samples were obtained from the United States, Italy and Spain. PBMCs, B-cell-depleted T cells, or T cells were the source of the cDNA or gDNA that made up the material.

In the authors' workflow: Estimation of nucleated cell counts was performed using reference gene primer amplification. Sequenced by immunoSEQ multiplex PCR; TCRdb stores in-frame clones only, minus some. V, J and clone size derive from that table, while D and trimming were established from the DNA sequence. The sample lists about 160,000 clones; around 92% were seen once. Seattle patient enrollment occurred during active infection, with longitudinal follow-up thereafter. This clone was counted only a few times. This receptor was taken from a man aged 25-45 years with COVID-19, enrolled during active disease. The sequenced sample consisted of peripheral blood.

DNA of the CDR3: TGTGCCAGCAGCCCCGGACAGGCTGATTCACCCCTCCACTTT. Translated: CASSPGQADSPLHF. V gene TRBV5-8 combines with J gene TRBJ1-6; 7 nucleotides align to TRBD1. With 4 bases clipped from V and 8 bases from J, the junction kept 6 bases outside the gene matches. The CDR3 is 14 residues long. Germline V lookup: CDR1 SGHTS, CDR2 YDEGEE.